The present T cell receptor (beta chain) was sequenced within a study of naive and memory T cell subsets. Study-level points and caveats: The RNA method is potentially sensitive to activation and differentiation changes.

The CDR3 totals 12 residues. CDR1 and CDR2 from the germline V gene are SQVTM and ANQGSEA. Trimming took 5 bases from V and 1 from J, leaving 9 bases between them. A UMI-containing oligonucleotide was joined by 3' ligation to the TCR cDNA template. Ligated cDNA underwent four rounds of PCR with nested alpha and beta constant region primers and SP2. For blood and skin samples, reverse transcription used TCR alpha and beta constant primers. TCRdb re-called the 5' RACE reads through MiXCR, storing one row per CDR3 protein. In the table there are tens of thousands of distinct CDR3 sequences, approximately 8% of which are singletons. To note about this clonotype: What it binds is unknown.

The receptor's source is a female donor in good health. The V gene is TRBV29-1, the J gene TRBJ2-7; weak D call: TRBD2 (6 bases). The CDR3 coding sequence is TGCAGCGTTCAAAGCGGGTCCTACGAGCAGTACTTC. Translating gives CSVQSGSYEQYF.